The T cell receptor beta chain described here comes from a study of OX40 agonist ivuxolimab in advanced cancers. Whole-study context: Three patients, one with hepatocellular carcinoma and two with cutaneous melanoma, achieved partial responses.

A note on this clone: Its target is unknown.

Here immunoSEQ multiplex PCR was the method, and the copy in TCRdb shows in-frame clones only, minus some. The data contain 95,000 to 100,000 clones, roughly 93% of them singletons. Study-level findings and limits: CD8+ T cells were the subset that, on average, had more expanded clones than CD4+.

V was clipped by 4 bases and J by 7 bases; unmatched bases: 4. Germline V gene data show CDR1 as MRHNA and CDR2 as SNTAGT. This CDR3 is built from 14 residues. The V call is TRBV6-4, the J call TRBJ1-6; 7 bases fit TRBD1. The receptor was derived from an adult with an advanced solid tumor such as melanoma, head and neck, liver or kidney cancer. Sequencing was performed on CD4+ or CD8+ T cells sorted from blood, taken in a trial of the OX40 agonist ivuxolimab. The DNA for the CDR3 is TGTGCCAGCAGTGTGGAACAGGGGAATTCACCCCTCCACTTT. It yields the protein CASSVEQGNSPLHF.